This T cell receptor (beta chain) derives from a study of graft-versus-host responses after intestinal transplantation. Study-wide context: Once they had received anti-thymocyte globulin induction, all recipients took tacrolimus and steroids for about three years.

Assay used: immunoSEQ multiplex PCR; TCRdb lists only in-frame clones, some missing. The repertoire has about 81,000 clones, approximately 90% of them found once; the top ten carry 0.35%. Points on this clone: Its antigen is not known.

Germline CDR1 is SGHDT and CDR2 is YYEEEE. V lost 1 base and J lost 7; bases outside the gene matches: 10. The CDR3 length is 15 residues. The clonotype comes from a human donor who was the organ donor for an intestinal transplant. The J gene is TRBJ2-7, the V gene TRBV5-6, with TRBD2 identical over 8 bases. The sequenced sample was unstimulated CD4+ T cells sorted from spleen or lymph node cells, obtained before transplant. The CDR3 coding sequence is TGTGCCAGCAGCTTGCATGTTAGCGGGGCCCATGAGCAGTACTTC. Its translation: CASSLHVSGAHEQYF. Full variable domain (missing parts from reference TRBV5-6 and TRBJ2-7): DAGVTQSPTHLIKTRGQQVTLRCSPKSGHDTVSWYQQALGQGPQFIFQYYEEEERQRGNFPDRFSGHQFPNYSSELNVNALLLGDSALYLCASSLHVSGAHEQYFGPGTRLTVT.